A selection of T cell receptor beta chains follows, all from one sample in a study of blood T cell repertoires in COVID-19. This table comes from immunoSEQ multiplex PCR, and its TCRdb copy is limited to in-frame clones, with some not included. The data show nearly 200,000 clones, about four fifths seen once. The sample was PBMCs or T cells enriched from blood (not recorded which). These receptors were obtained from a man aged 35-49 years who had recovered from COVID-19. The CDR3 runs from the conserved cysteine through the conserved F or W. D genes are given only for firm matches. Where a row states a size, it is once, few, many or the class of an expanded clone; other rows omit it.

abundance	v_gene	j_gene	d_gene	CDR3nt	CDR3aa
.	TRBV2	TRBJ1-2	.	TGTGCCAGCAGTCCAGGAACGGGGTCCTATGGCTACACCTTC	CASSPGTGSYGYTF
.	TRBV19	TRBJ1-5	TRBD1	TGTGCCAGTAGTCCAGAGGACAGGGGGCCGGGACAGCCCCAGCATTTT	CASSPEDRGPGQPQHF
.	TRBV6-5	TRBJ1-1	.	TGTGCCAGCAGTTACAGCGGGGCTGCTTTCTTT	CASSYSGAAFF
.	TRBV15	TRBJ1-4	TRBD1	TGTGCCACCAGCACCGGACAGGGGGCGAATAAACTGTTTTTT	CATSTGQGANKLFF
.	TRBV7-2	TRBJ2-5	.	TGTGCCAGCAGCTTTTTACCAACTCCGCAAGAGACCCAGTACTTC	CASSFLPTPQETQYF
few	TRBV7-9	TRBJ1-2	.	TGTGCCAGCAGCAAACACGACAGAGAAGATGGCTACACCTTC	CASSKHDREDGYTF
.	TRBV11-1	TRBJ1-3	TRBD1	TGTGCCAGCAGCACCCGGACAGGGGAGTCTGGAAACACCATATATTTT	CASSTRTGESGNTIYF
.	TRBV5-1	TRBJ1-2	.	TGCGCCAGCTGGGGGGGTCAGACTAACTATGGCTACACCTTC	CASWGGQTNYGYTF
.	TRBV2	TRBJ2-3	.	TGTGCCAGCAGTGTGTCGGATACGCAGTATTTT	CASSVSDTQYF
.	TRBV24-1	TRBJ1-2	.	TGTGCCACCAGTGATTCTGGGGGGTTCTATAACTATGGCTACACCTTC	CATSDSGGFYNYGYTF
.	TRBV29-1	TRBJ1-2	.	TGCAGCGTTTTGTGGAGTAACTATGGCTACACCTTC	CSVLWSNYGYTF
.	TRBV7-3	TRBJ2-3	TRBD2	TGTGCCAGCAGCCTGGGACTAGCGGGGACTAGCACAGATACGCAGTATTTT	CASSLGLAGTSTDTQYF
.	TRBV6-5	TRBJ1-6	.	TGTGCCAGCACTTCAGGGGTTTCACCCCTCCACTTT	CASTSGVSPLHF
many	TRBV4-2	TRBJ1-1	.	TGTGCCAGCAGATTGGAAGGCAGGGTGGACACTGAAGCTTTCTTT	CASRLEGRVDTEAFF
few	TRBV30	TRBJ2-7	.	TGTGCCTGGAGTGTCGGGCAGGGCTACGAGCAGTACTTC	CAWSVGQGYEQYF
once	TRBV28	TRBJ2-7	TRBD2	TGTGCCAGCAGCCAAGTCGGGGGGAAGAACCTTGGGCAGTACTTC	CASSQVGGKNLGQYF
.	TRBV11-3	TRBJ2-1	TRBD2	TGTGCCAGCAGCGGACGGGGGGACGTGAATGAGCAGTTCTTC	CASSGRGDVNEQFF
.	TRBV28	TRBJ2-7	.	TGTGCCAGCAGTTTACGGTATTCCTACGAGCAGTACTTC	CASSLRYSYEQYF
.	TRBV24-1	TRBJ2-2	TRBD2	TGTGCCACCAGTGATATCCTAGCGGGGGGGACCACCGGGGAGCTGTTTTTT	CATSDILAGGTTGELFF
.	TRBV7-9	TRBJ1-1	.	TGTGCCAGCAGCTTACCCCTGGGGACTGACACTGAAGCTTTCTTT	CASSLPLGTDTEAFF
once	TRBV29-1	TRBJ2-1	TRBD2	TGCAGCGTTTCTACCGGGACTAGCGGGGGGGCGCGTGAGCAGTTCTTC	CSVSTGTSGGAREQFF
.	TRBV6-2/TRBV6-3	TRBJ2-7	TRBD2	TGTGCCAGCAGTAGGACTAGCGGGGTGAGCTCCTACGAGCAGTACTTC	CASSRTSGVSSYEQYF
.	TRBV4-2	TRBJ1-3	.	TGTGCCAGCAGCCAGGAGACAGGACGCCTCGGCACCATATATTTT	CASSQETGRLGTIYF
.	TRBV7-2	TRBJ2-1	TRBD2	TGTGCCAGCAGCTTAGTGGCGGGGGGGCCGGATGAGCAGTTCTTC	CASSLVAGGPDEQFF
.	TRBV27	TRBJ1-1	.	TGTGCCAGCAGTTTGACGGGGAGGGGGAACACTGAAGCTTTCTTT	CASSLTGRGNTEAFF
once	TRBV7-9	TRBJ2-4	TRBD1	TGTGCCAGCAGCTTAGCCAGGGGGTACATTCAGTACTTC	CASSLARGYIQYF
.	TRBV5-1	TRBJ1-3	.	TGCGCCAGCTCTCCTTTCCCTGGGGCCACAATAAACGCTGGAAACACCATATATTTT	CASSPFPGATINAGNTIYF
.	TRBV5-1	TRBJ1-5	TRBD1	TGCGCCAGCAGCCCCGGGACAGGGACGTCTAATCAGCCCCAGCATTTT	CASSPGTGTSNQPQHF
.	TRBV7-9	TRBJ1-4	.	TGTGCCAGCAGCTTGACAGCAACTAATGAAAAACTGTTTTTT	CASSLTATNEKLFF
.	TRBV19	TRBJ1-2	TRBD1	TGTGCCAGTAGTCCGGACAGGGGGACTACGGATGGCTACACCTTC	CASSPDRGTTDGYTF
.	TRBV3-1/TRBV3-2	TRBJ2-2	TRBD2	TGTGCCAGCAGCCCCCGATCTGGGACTAGTGCGAACACCGGGGAGCTGTTTTTT	CASSPRSGTSANTGELFF
.	TRBV4-3	TRBJ1-2	.	TGCGCCAGCAGCCAAGATTCCACAGGGCGAGGCTACACCTTC	CASSQDSTGRGYTF
.	TRBV5-4	TRBJ2-3	TRBD1	TGTGCCAGCAGCTTAAGACAGGGGACAGATACGCAGTATTTT	CASSLRQGTDTQYF
.	TRBV3-1/TRBV3-2	TRBJ2-2	TRBD1	TGTGCCAGCAGAATTTACAGGGGTTCCGGGGAGCTGTTTTTT	CASRIYRGSGELFF
.	TRBV7-6	TRBJ1-1	TRBD1	TGTGCCAGCAGCTCGGGACAGCCGAACACTGAAGCTTTCTTT	CASSSGQPNTEAFF
.	TRBV9	TRBJ2-7	.	TGTGCCAGCAGCGTATCTGCGGGGTGGGGTTACGAGCAGTACTTC	CASSVSAGWGYEQYF
.	TRBV6-5	TRBJ1-1	.	TGTGCCAGCAGGCGGGACGGGAACACTGAAGCTTTCTTT	CASRRDGNTEAFF
.	TRBV4-2	TRBJ1-1	.	TGTGCCAGCAGCCAAGATGGTACAGGTGATCGATTGAACACTGAAGCTTTCTTT	CASSQDGTGDRLNTEAFF
.	TRBV27	TRBJ2-1	.	TGTGCCAGCATTTCCGGGGGCTCCTACAATGAGCAGTTCTTC	CASISGGSYNEQFF
.	TRBV4-1	TRBJ2-3	TRBD2	TGCGCCAGCAGCCAAGAATCCAGCGGGGAGACAGATACGCAGTATTTT	CASSQESSGETDTQYF
.	TRBV5-1	TRBJ2-3	TRBD2	TGCGCCAGCAGCTTTGCTAGCGGGGGGACCTTGTCGGGAGATACGCAGTATTTT	CASSFASGGTLSGDTQYF
.	TRBV2	TRBJ1-2	.	TGTGCCAGCAGTACCACAGAGAACTATGGCTACACCTTC	CASSTTENYGYTF